This T cell receptor beta chain was sequenced during a study of sequential checkpoint blockade in melanoma. Study-wide context: TCRbeta immunosequencing was performed on DNA from 85 to 100 pretreatment melanoma tumor samples.

In regard to this clone: Its antigen is currently unknown.

The data were produced by immunoSEQ multiplex PCR, yet TCRdb's version contains in-frame clones alone and is incomplete. Here the sample spans around 2,000 clones, under 25% being singletons. Treatment of the sample: randomized to nivolumab then ipilimumab (arm A) or the reverse (arm B). The CDR3 runs to 14 residues. J lost 6 bases, V lost 0 bases, and 4 bases had no gene match. Germline CDR1 and CDR2: SGHRS and YFSETQ. General observations from the study: Clinical benefit was about 30 times likelier when tumor T-cell fraction and clonality increased.

This chain links TRBV5-1 with TRBJ2-3, with 7 nucleotides matching TRBD1. Here the sequenced sample was tumor tissue (inferred from file names), taken from a patient given nivolumab and ipilimumab in sequence. The sequence was obtained from a human donor with melanoma. The CDR3 here is CASSLEQGLDTQYF. The DNA of the CDR3 is TGCGCCAGCAGCTTGGAACAGGGGTTGGATACGCAGTATTTT. The variable domain in full, completed from reference TRBV5-1 and TRBJ2-3, reads KAGVTQTPRYLIKTRGQQVTLSCSPISGHRSVSWYQQTPGQGLQFLFEYFSETQRNKGNFPGRFSGRQFSNSRSEMNVSTLELGDSALYLCASSLEQGLDTQYFGPGTRLTVL.